This T cell receptor beta chain emerged from a study of blood T cell repertoires in COVID-19. At the level of the study: Acute and convalescent COVID-19 specimens originated in the United States, Italy and Spain.

As processed by the authors: Quantification of nucleated cells was approximated via reference gene primer amplification. Assay used: immunoSEQ multiplex PCR; TCRdb lists only in-frame clones, some missing. The V and J calls and the clone size are those of that table, but D and trimming were determined from the DNA. The sample has roughly 110,000 clones, around 75% seen once. This clonotype was obtained from a human donor with acute or convalescent COVID-19. The donor label of this sample is uncertain. Material for sequencing was peripheral blood.

This chain's CDR3 is CASRTLGDLVNTEAFF. The CDR3 coding sequence is TGTGCCAGCAGGACTCTCGGGGATTTAGTGAACACTGAAGCTTTCTTT. The genes are TRBV6-6 and TRBJ1-1; D uncertain. CDR3 length equals 16 residues. The V end was cut by 6 bases, the J end by 0 bases, with 17 bases between. Germline V gene lookup returns CDR1 MNHNY and CDR2 SVGAGI (reference sequence).